Listed below are T cell receptor beta chains from one sample, sequenced in a study of blood T cell repertoires in COVID-19. Profiled with immunoSEQ multiplex PCR; TCRdb holds only in-frame clones, not every one. The sample has roughly 120,000 clones, around nine tenths seen once. The sequencing sample was made of peripheral blood. These receptors were collected from a woman aged 45-65 years with acute or convalescent COVID-19. Each CDR3 is given with its conserved first and last residue. The order of the fields is J gene, CDR3 length, clone size, D gene, V gene, CDR3 protein, CDR3 DNA. D genes are given only for firm matches. Size is omitted from some rows. Given values are once, few, many or a class for expanded clones.

>TRBJ1-5|16|.|TRBD1|TRBV5-5
CASSWEPGQGDQPQHF
TGTGCCAGCAGCTGGGAACCGGGACAGGGGGATCAGCCCCAGCATTTT
>TRBJ2-1|15|few|TRBD2|TRBV27
CASSPWLAGYNEQFF
TGTGCCAGCAGTCCCTGGCTAGCGGGTTACAATGAGCAGTTCTTC
>TRBJ2-7|13|.|.|TRBV3-1/TRBV3-2
CASSLGHRDEQYF
TGTGCCAGCAGCCTCGGACATAGGGACGAGCAGTACTTC
>TRBJ1-2|14|.|.|TRBV5-1
CASSLEVPNYGYTF
TGCGCCAGCAGCTTAGAGGTACCTAACTATGGCTACACCTTC
>TRBJ2-1|15|.|TRBD2|TRBV7-2
CASSLGLATYNEQFF
TGTGCCAGCAGCTTAGGACTAGCGACCTACAATGAGCAGTTCTTC
>TRBJ1-2|13|.|.|TRBV6-5
CASRPRVIGGYTF
TGTGCCAGCAGACCCAGGGTTATAGGTGGCTACACCTTC
>TRBJ2-1|15|.|TRBD2|TRBV27
CASSPRTSGRDEQFF
TGTGCCAGCAGTCCTAGGACTAGCGGGAGAGATGAGCAGTTCTTC
>TRBJ1-3|14|.|TRBD1|TRBV3-1/TRBV3-2
CASSRQGSGNTIYF
TGTGCCAGCAGCCGACAGGGCTCTGGAAACACCATATATTTT
>TRBJ2-5|15|few|.|TRBV25-1
CASSESVTDWETQYF
TGTGCCAGCAGTGAATCAGTGACAGACTGGGAGACCCAGTACTTC
>TRBJ2-7|11|.|.|TRBV12-3/TRBV12-4
CASSGRDEQYF
TGTGCCAGCAGTGGGCGGGACGAGCAGTACTTC
>TRBJ2-1|16|.|TRBD1|TRBV7-2
CASSLSGQPNVNEQFF
TGTGCCAGCAGCTTATCGGGACAGCCAAATGTCAATGAGCAGTTCTTC
>TRBJ2-5|21|.|TRBD2|TRBV5-1
CASRSPVYRASGGPSQETQYF
TGCGCCAGCAGATCCCCGGTCTACAGGGCCAGCGGGGGCCCTTCTCAAGAGACCCAGTACTTC
>TRBJ2-1|13|once|TRBD1|TRBV19
CASSIQQGVEQFF
TGTGCCAGTAGTATACAACAGGGGGTTGAGCAGTTCTTC
>TRBJ2-2|18|.|.|TRBV19
CASSPGQARPGRVGELFF
TGTGCCAGTAGTCCGGGACAGGCTCGACCGGGGAGGGTCGGGGAGCTGTTTTTT
>TRBJ2-1|16|.|TRBD1|TRBV7-6
CASSFTGGNEGNEQFF
TGTGCCAGCAGCTTTACAGGGGGCAATGAAGGCAATGAGCAGTTCTTC
>TRBJ2-7|13|.|TRBD1|TRBV12-3/TRBV12-4
CASSTGQGHEQYF
TGTGCCAGCAGTACGGGACAGGGTCACGAGCAGTACTTC
>TRBJ2-1|17|.|.|TRBV5-4
CASSPPPQRSSYNEQFF
TGTGCCAGCAGCCCGCCTCCCCAGAGGTCCTCCTACAATGAGCAGTTCTTC
>TRBJ1-3|13|.|.|TRBV11-2
CASSPSFGNTIYF
TGTGCCAGCAGTCCTTCGTTTGGAAACACCATATATTTT
>TRBJ2-2|13|.|.|TRBV4-1
CASRPINAGELFF
TGCGCCAGCAGGCCTATTAACGCCGGGGAGCTGTTTTTT
>TRBJ1-2|15|.|TRBD1|TRBV5-1
CASSVRGQGGDGYTF
TGCGCCAGCAGTGTTCGGGGACAGGGGGGAGATGGCTACACCTTC
>TRBJ2-1|15|.|TRBD2|TRBV4-3
CASSQDLAGSNEQFF
TGCGCCAGCAGCCAAGACCTAGCGGGAAGCAATGAGCAGTTCTTC
>TRBJ1-5|17|.|TRBD1|TRBV30
CAWSAGTGAYSNQPQHF
TGTGCCTGGAGTGCCGGGACAGGGGCGTATAGCAATCAGCCCCAGCATTTT
>TRBJ1-2|15|.|.|TRBV27
CASSLVWPGDHGYTF
TGTGCCAGCAGTTTAGTGTGGCCAGGGGACCATGGCTACACCTTC
>TRBJ2-7|15|.|TRBD1|TRBV10-2
CASSGGTGGTYEQYF
TGCGCCAGCAGTGGCGGGACAGGGGGGACCTACGAGCAGTACTTC
>TRBJ2-5|12|once|.|TRBV10-3
CAIKGREETQYF
TGTGCCATCAAGGGCAGGGAAGAGACCCAGTACTTC
>TRBJ1-2|15|once|.|TRBV15
CATSSGVGAHYGYTF
TGTGCCACCAGCAGTGGGGTAGGGGCGCACTATGGCTACACCTTC
>TRBJ2-5|16|.|TRBD2|TRBV18
CASSPFNSGDQETQYF
TGTGCCAGCTCACCGTTCAATAGCGGGGACCAAGAGACCCAGTACTTC
>TRBJ2-3|16|.|TRBD2|TRBV5-1
CASRPSLAGATDTQYF
TGCGCCAGCAGGCCGTCTTTAGCGGGAGCAACAGATACGCAGTATTTT
>TRBJ1-2|14|.|.|TRBV24-1
CATSPNAAKGGYTF
TGTGCCACCAGTCCTAACGCGGCGAAAGGTGGCTACACCTTC
>TRBJ1-1|14|.|TRBD1|TRBV13
CASSYRQGRTEAFF
TGTGCCAGCAGCTACCGACAGGGGAGGACTGAAGCTTTCTTT
>TRBJ1-5|13|.|.|TRBV30
CAWNQDSNQPQHF
TGTGCCTGGAATCAGGATAGCAATCAGCCCCAGCATTTT
>TRBJ2-7|13|.|.|TRBV19
CASARAPPDEQYF
TGTGCCAGCGCGAGGGCCCCTCCTGACGAGCAGTACTTC
>TRBJ1-5|16|.|TRBD1|TRBV9
CASSVGTGDGNQPQHF
TGTGCCAGCAGCGTAGGGACAGGGGACGGCAATCAGCCCCAGCATTTT
>TRBJ2-7|13|.|TRBD2|TRBV30
CAWSSGEQYEQYF
TGTGCCTGGAGTAGCGGGGAGCAATACGAGCAGTACTTC
>TRBJ2-3|17|once|.|TRBV7-2
CASSLVRGGGSTDTQYF
TGTGCCAGCAGCTTAGTAAGGGGTGGGGGGAGCACAGATACGCAGTATTTT
>TRBJ2-3|13|.|.|TRBV27
CASSLWGEDTQYF
TGTGCCAGCAGTTTATGGGGGGAGGATACGCAGTATTTT
>TRBJ1-1|13|.|TRBD1|TRBV3-1/TRBV3-2
CASSKTGGTEAFF
TGTGCCAGCAGCAAGACAGGGGGGACTGAAGCTTTCTTT
>TRBJ2-2|13|.|.|TRBV19
CASIDRNTGELFF
TGTGCCAGTATCGACAGGAACACCGGGGAGCTGTTTTTT
>TRBJ2-1|17|.|.|TRBV14
CASSPSFGGASNNEQFF
TGTGCCAGCAGCCCGAGTTTTGGGGGGGCTAGTAACAATGAGCAGTTCTTC
>TRBJ2-3|15|.|TRBD2|TRBV24-1
CATSLGGRAEDTQYF
TGTGCCACCAGTTTAGGCGGGAGGGCCGAAGATACGCAGTATTTT
>TRBJ1-3|18|.|.|TRBV21-1
CASSPSLVSGTEGHTIYF
TGTGCCAGCAGCCCCTCTCTAGTGTCCGGGACTGAGGGGCACACCATATATTTT
>TRBJ2-1|12|few|.|TRBV2
CASSGTYNEQFF
TGTGCCAGCAGTGGGACTTACAATGAGCAGTTCTTC